The present T cell receptor beta chain was sequenced within a study of cytomegalovirus exposure and HLA in healthy donors. Researchers ran the PCR with 60 Vbeta and 13 Jbeta primers. The assay was immunoSEQ multiplex PCR, and TCRdb's table has in-frame clones only and misses some. The sample includes just over 150,000 clones. This receptor was obtained from a man between 25 and 39 years old in good health and CMV-seronegative. Specimen: PBMCs.

Written as DNA, the CDR3 is TGCGCCAGCCGCGGGGTCGGGTTTGGGCAGCCCCAGCATTTT. This sequence encodes CASRGVGFGQPQHF. This sequence joins TRBV4-1 and TRBJ1-5; no definite D call. Germline V CDR1 and CDR2: MGHRA, YSYEKL. Trimming stripped 8 bases from V and 7 bases from J, with 18 bases between. This CDR3 region has 14 residues.